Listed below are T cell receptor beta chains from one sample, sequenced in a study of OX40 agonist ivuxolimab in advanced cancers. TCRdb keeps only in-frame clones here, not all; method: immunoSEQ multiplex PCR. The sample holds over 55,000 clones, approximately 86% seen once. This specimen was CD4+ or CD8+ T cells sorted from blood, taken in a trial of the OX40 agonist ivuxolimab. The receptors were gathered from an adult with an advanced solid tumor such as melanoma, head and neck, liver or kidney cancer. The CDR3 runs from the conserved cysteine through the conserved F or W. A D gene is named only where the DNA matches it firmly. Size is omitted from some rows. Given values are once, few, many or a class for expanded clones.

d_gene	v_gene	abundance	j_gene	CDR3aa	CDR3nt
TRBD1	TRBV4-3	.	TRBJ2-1	CASSRVDRANNEQFF	TGCGCCAGCAGCCGAGTGGACAGGGCTAACAATGAGCAGTTCTTC
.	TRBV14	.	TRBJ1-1	CASRHPEEAEAFF	TGTGCCAGCAGACACCCCGAGGAGGCTGAAGCTTTCTTT
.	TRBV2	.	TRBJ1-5	CASRQGINQPQHF	TGTGCCAGCAGACAAGGGATTAATCAGCCCCAGCATTTT
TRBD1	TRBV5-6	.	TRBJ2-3	CASSSTGGVTDTQYF	TGTGCCAGCAGCTCGACAGGGGGCGTCACAGATACGCAGTATTTT
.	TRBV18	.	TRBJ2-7	CASSPGGVDEQYF	TGTGCCAGCTCACCAGGTGGGGTCGACGAGCAGTACTTC
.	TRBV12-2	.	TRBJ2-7	CASRGLWSGRSLYEQYF	TGTGCAAGTCGCGGTCTGTGGAGCGGGAGGTCCCTCTACGAGCAGTACTTC
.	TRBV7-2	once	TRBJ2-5	CASSLSTMETQYF	TGTGCCAGCAGCTTATCTACTATGGAGACCCAGTACTTC
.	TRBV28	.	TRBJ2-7	CASSPGTPHLYEQYF	TGTGCCAGCAGCCCCGGGACACCCCATCTCTACGAGCAGTACTTC
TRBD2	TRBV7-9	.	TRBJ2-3	CASSLGLAGGSDTQYF	TGTGCCAGCAGCCTTGGACTAGCGGGGGGGTCAGATACGCAGTATTTT
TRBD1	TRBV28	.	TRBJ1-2	CASNPVGVRGRGSYGYTF	TGTGCCAGCAACCCGGTAGGGGTCAGGGGGCGTGGGAGCTATGGCTACACCTTC
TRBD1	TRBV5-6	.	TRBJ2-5	CASSLEHRGQETQYF	TGTGCCAGCAGCTTAGAACACAGGGGGCAGGAGACCCAGTACTTC
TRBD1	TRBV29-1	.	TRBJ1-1	CSALDRGRNTEAFF	TGCAGCGCCCTGGACAGGGGACGGAACACTGAAGCTTTCTTT
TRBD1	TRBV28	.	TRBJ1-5	CASGTGGLSNQPQHF	TGTGCCAGCGGCACAGGGGGCCTAAGCAATCAGCCCCAGCATTTT
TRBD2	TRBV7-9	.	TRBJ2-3	CASSPRGTSGSQADTQYF	TGTGCCAGCAGCCCTCGGGGGACTAGCGGGAGTCAGGCAGATACGCAGTATTTT
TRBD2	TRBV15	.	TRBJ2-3	CATSKLAGTDTQYF	TGTGCCACCAGCAAACTAGCGGGAACAGATACGCAGTATTTT
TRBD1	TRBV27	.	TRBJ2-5	CASSLRTQRQGNPWYQETQYF	TGTGCCAGCAGTTTACGAACGCAACGACAGGGGAATCCGTGGTACCAAGAGACCCAGTACTTC
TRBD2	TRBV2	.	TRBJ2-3	CASRPSGSTDTQYF	TGTGCCAGCAGGCCTAGCGGTAGCACAGATACGCAGTATTTT
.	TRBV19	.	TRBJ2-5	CASSIGLYQETQYF	TGTGCCAGTAGTATAGGGCTATACCAAGAGACCCAGTACTTC
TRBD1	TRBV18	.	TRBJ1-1	CASSPPYGTGSLVTEAFF	TGTGCCAGCTCACCACCGTACGGGACAGGGTCTCTAGTCACTGAAGCTTTCTTT
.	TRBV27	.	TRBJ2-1	CACTGSSYNEQFF	TGTGCCTGCACGGGGAGCTCCTACAATGAGCAGTTCTTC
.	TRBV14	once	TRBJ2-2	CASSQVRLTGELFF	TGTGCCAGCAGCCAAGTTCGGCTTACCGGGGAGCTGTTTTTT
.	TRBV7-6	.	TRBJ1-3	CASSFKSFSGNTIYF	TGTGCCAGCAGCTTTAAGTCGTTCTCTGGAAACACCATATATTTT
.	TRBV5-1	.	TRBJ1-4	CASSFDIGEKLFF	TGCGCCAGCAGCTTCGACATTGGAGAAAAACTGTTTTTT
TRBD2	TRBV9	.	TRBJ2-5	CASSPVGLAGQETQYF	TGTGCCAGCAGCCCAGTCGGACTAGCGGGACAAGAGACCCAGTACTTC
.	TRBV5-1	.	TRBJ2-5	CASSLEIAGNQETQYF	TGCGCCAGCAGCTTGGAGATTGCAGGGAACCAAGAGACCCAGTACTTC
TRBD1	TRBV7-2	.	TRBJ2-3	CASSSLRDRVVDTQYF	TGTGCCAGCAGCTCACTCCGGGACAGGGTCGTGGATACGCAGTATTTT
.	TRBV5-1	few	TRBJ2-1	CASSPQTQISYNEQFF	TGCGCCAGCAGTCCGCAGACCCAAATCTCCTACAATGAGCAGTTCTTC
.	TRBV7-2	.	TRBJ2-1	CASSLAQGLYNEQFF	TGTGCCAGCAGCTTAGCGCAGGGGCTCTACAATGAGCAGTTCTTC
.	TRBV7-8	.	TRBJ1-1	CASSLGVEAFF	TGTGCCAGCAGCCTAGGGGTTGAAGCTTTCTTT
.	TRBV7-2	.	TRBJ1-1	CASSLAGWGGSTEAFF	TGTGCCAGCAGCTTAGCGGGATGGGGAGGAAGTACTGAAGCTTTCTTT
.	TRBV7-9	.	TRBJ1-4	CASSPLTTTNEKLFF	TGTGCCAGCAGCCCGTTGACAACAACTAATGAAAAACTGTTTTTT
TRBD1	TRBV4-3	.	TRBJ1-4	CASSQGQGDFYEKLFF	TGCGCCAGCAGCCAAGGACAGGGGGATTTTTATGAAAAACTGTTTTTT
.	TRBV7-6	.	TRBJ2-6	CASSTRQAKSSGANVLTF	TGTGCCAGCAGCACCCGACAGGCAAAGAGCTCTGGGGCCAACGTCCTGACTTTC
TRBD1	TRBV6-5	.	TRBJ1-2	CASSSSGTGNYGYTF	TGTGCCAGCAGTTCCTCAGGGACAGGGAACTATGGCTACACCTTC
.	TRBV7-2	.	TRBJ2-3	CASSLGHPRPDTQYF	TGTGCCAGCAGCCTCGGTCACCCGAGACCAGATACGCAGTATTTT
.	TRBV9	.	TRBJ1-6	CASSPREGHGYNSPLHF	TGTGCCAGCAGCCCCCGGGAGGGCCACGGGTATAATTCACCCCTCCACTTT
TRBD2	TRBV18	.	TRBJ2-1	CASSPLGAGGSINEQFF	TGTGCCAGCTCACCCTTGGGTGCAGGCGGGAGTATAAATGAGCAGTTCTTC
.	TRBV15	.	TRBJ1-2	CATSRDRGQSGYTF	TGTGCCACCAGCAGAGATCGAGGACAGTCGGGCTACACCTTC